Below are 3 T cell receptor beta chains sequenced from a single sample in a study of cytomegalovirus exposure and HLA in healthy donors. Both 60 Vbeta primers and 13 Jbeta primers went into the PCR. TCRdb keeps only in-frame clones here, not all; method: immunoSEQ multiplex PCR. Of around 130,000 clones listed, around 77% are singletons. The sample taken for sequencing was PBMCs. The source is a woman between 45 and 60 years old in good health and CMV-seronegative.

This chain links TRBV7-9 with TRBJ1-4, with 8 positions matching TRBD1. The V gene end was trimmed by 4 bases and the J gene end by 6 bases; junction bases not matched to a gene: 7. The CDR3 has 15 residues. Germline CDR1 and CDR2: SEHNR and FQNEAQ (reference sequence). The CDR3 here is CASSSQGAGDEKLFF. The CDR3 DNA sequence: TGTGCCAGCAGCTCCCAGGGGGCAGGAGATGAAAAACTGTTTTTT.

The V call is TRBV5-6, the J call TRBJ1-4; 7 bases agree with TRBD1. The CDR3 runs 13 residues. CDR1 is SGHDT and CDR2 is YYEEEE in the germline V gene. Losses at the gene ends were 2 bases for V and 8 bases for J; bases not matched to a gene: 3. CDR3 amino acids: CASSLYRGEKLFF. DNA of the CDR3: TGTGCCAGCAGCTTATACAGGGGCGAAAAACTGTTTTTT.

The gene calls are TRBV11-3 and TRBJ2-1; TRBD1 agrees at 8 bases. CDR1 is SGHNT and CDR2 is YENEEA in the germline V gene. The CDR3 runs 13 residues. V dropped 2 bases and J dropped 10; count of bases not matched to a gene: 4. The CDR3 spells CASSLLQGGEQFF. The CDR3 DNA follows: TGTGCCAGCAGCTTACTACAGGGGGGAGAGCAGTTCTTC.